This T cell receptor beta chain derives from a study of regulatory T cells in long-lasting Graves disease. Combining iRepertoire HTBI primers with Arm-PCR of CDR3 regions, the authors built TCR beta libraries. TCRdb analysed the multiplex PCR reads with MiXCR anew, one entry per CDR3 protein. The sample carries hundreds of thousands of distinct CDR3 sequences, under 20% recorded once. Noted time point: newly diagnosed GD, antithyroid drugs for less than 3 months. TCR sequences were obtained from RNA taken from PBMCs. V gave up 3 bases and J gave up 4 bases; unmatched junction bases: 5. CDR1 is ENHRY, CDR2 SYGVKD, per germline. The CDR3 runs 15 residues. Separately, the same data were catalogued under a study of T cells in Graves' hyperthyroidism and ophthalmopathy.

The chain carries TRBV10-3 and TRBJ2-3; 9 bases map to TRBD2. This TCR was recovered from a woman in her thirties with Graves disease. This material consisted of peripheral blood mononuclear cells (PBMCs), taken at new diagnosis, from a patient treated with antithyroid drugs. CDR3: CAISDGLAGSDTQYF. The CDR3 DNA follows: TGTGCCATCAGTGACGGGCTAGCGGGATCAGATACGCAGTATTTT.